Below are 22 T cell receptor beta chains sequenced from a single sample in a study of blood T cell repertoires in COVID-19. This table comes from immunoSEQ multiplex PCR, and its TCRdb copy is limited to in-frame clones, with some not included. Found here are about 190,000 clones, around 84% of them singletons; the top ten hold around 19%. Sequencing was done on a sample of peripheral blood. These receptors originate from a human donor in a cohort sampled during active COVID-19.

The table lists this clone with a count of one. This chain uses TRBV3-1 (or the pseudogene TRBV3-2) with TRBJ2-3, with a weak D call TRBD2 (5 bases). In germline, CDR1 is LGHDT, CDR2 YNNKEL (reference sequence). This CDR3 is built from 17 residues. V gave up 4 bases and J gave up 2 bases, with 19 bases separating them. This CDR3 is CASSRDVFLRVTDTQYF. DNA for the CDR3: TGTGCCAGCAGCCGTGATGTATTCCTGAGGGTCACAGATACGCAGTATTTT.

The chain couples TRBV27 to TRBJ2-3, with no clear D. This CDR3 comprises 14 residues. Trimming took off 3 bases at V and 5 bases at J, with 12 bases between the two ends. In germline, CDR1 is MNHEY, CDR2 SMNVEV (reference sequence). CDR3 bases: TGTGCCAGCAGTTTGATACTTTCGGGAGATACGCAGTATTTT. It translates to CASSLILSGDTQYF.

The rearrangement joins TRBV2 to TRBJ2-3, with a possible D match to TRBD2 (5 bases). The CDR3 contains 13 residues. Looked up from germline, CDR1 is SNHLY and CDR2 is FYNNEI. The V gene lost 3 bases and the J gene lost 4 bases, with 8 bases spanning the gap. The CDR3: CASSDEGPDTQYF. DNA of the CDR3: TGTGCCAGCAGTGATGAGGGCCCAGATACGCAGTATTTT.

This rearrangement joins TRBV6-6 to TRBJ1-3; D is uncertain. V shed 6 bases and J shed 0 bases, with 15 bases lying between them. This CDR3 comprises 16 residues. Germline V gene sequence: CDR1 MNHNY, CDR2 SVGAGI (reference sequence). Written as DNA, the CDR3 is TGTGCCAGCAGCCACGCTGTAAGCGCCTCTGGAAACACCATATATTTT. This encodes CASSHAVSASGNTIYF.

The V call is TRBV2, the J call TRBJ2-4, with TRBD1 matching over 8 bases. Germline V gene sequence: CDR1 SNHLY, CDR2 FYNNEI. With V trimmed by 5 bases and J by 8 bases, 8 bases remained unmatched. The CDR3 runs to 14 residues. DNA for the CDR3: TGTGCCAGCAGTCCGGACAGGGCTATAGACATTCAGTACTTC. It translates to CASSPDRAIDIQYF.

V and J are TRBV2 and TRBJ1-1; D is perhaps TRBD1 (5 bases). V was clipped by 4 bases and J by 8 bases, with 14 bases between them. The CDR3 totals 13 residues. CDR1 is SNHLY, CDR2 FYNNEI, per germline. DNA of the CDR3: TGTGCCAGCAGTGTCGCCCCGACAGAAGAAGCTTTCTTT. Translation gives CASSVAPTEEAFF. Variable domain in full (rest from reference TRBV2 and TRBJ1-1): EPEVTQTPSHQVTQMGQEVILRCVPISNHLYFYWYRQILGQKVEFLVSFYNNEISEKSEIFDDQFSVERPDGSNFTLKIRSTKLEDSAMYFCASSVAPTEEAFFGQGTRLTVV.

As to this clone: This CDR3 is also generated by other DNA sequences in the sample. The chain carries TRBV11-3 and TRBJ2-2; the D is unclear. Germline values: CDR1 SGHNT, CDR2 YENEEA. V was trimmed by 2 bases and J by 7 bases, leaving 8 bases between them. This CDR3 spans 13 amino acids. CDR3 amino acids: CASSLTGGGELFF. CDR3 nucleotide sequence: TGTGCCAGCAGCTTAACCGGCGGCGGGGAGCTGTTTTTT.

The chain is built from TRBV3-1 (or the pseudogene TRBV3-2) and TRBJ2-1, with 7 nucleotides matching TRBD1. Germline V gives CDR1 LGHDT, CDR2 YNNKEL (reference sequence). V gave up 1 base and J gave up 8 bases; unmatched junction bases: 8. The CDR3 sequence is 15 residues long. CDR3 region: CASSQGQGAGDEQFF. As DNA, the CDR3 is TGTGCCAGCAGCCAAGGACAGGGCGCCGGGGATGAGCAGTTCTTC.

The V call is TRBV3-1 (or the pseudogene TRBV3-2), the J call TRBJ1-2; no clear D. The CDR3 is 12 residues long. Germline CDR1 LGHDT, CDR2 YNNKEL (reference sequence). Trimming removed 3 bases at V and 3 bases at J, with 5 bases between. CDR3 DNA sequence: TGTGCCAGCAGCCAGGCTGACTATGGCTACACCTTC. Its translation is CASSQADYGYTF.

The V call is TRBV5-1, the J call TRBJ2-6; the D gene is possibly TRBD1 (6 bases). Trimming took off 5 bases at V and 2 bases at J, with 14 bases between the two ends. The CDR3 is 16 amino acids. Germline CDR1 and CDR2: SGHRS and YFSETQ. The chain's CDR3 is CASSWNRETGANVLTF. The DNA for the CDR3 is TGCGCCAGCAGTTGGAACAGGGAAACTGGGGCCAACGTCCTGACTTTC.

This clone was counted only a few times. This chain connects TRBV5-1 to TRBJ1-2; TRBD1 matches at 7 bases. The germline V gene has CDR1 SGHRS and CDR2 YFSETQ. The CDR3 sequence is 14 residues long. Trimming at V came to 0 bases and at J to 10 bases, leaving 9 bases not matched to a gene. CDR3 DNA sequence: TGCGCCAGCAGCTTGGAGGGGGCCCGGCGTTCCTACACCTTC. Protein: CASSLEGARRSYTF.

V usage is TRBV9 and J usage is TRBJ1-1; no firm D call. This CDR3 spans 15 amino acids. CDR1 and CDR2 from the germline V gene are SGDLS and YYNGEE. V was pared by 1 base and J by 0 bases, with 10 bases between. CDR3 coding DNA: TGTGCCAGCAGCGTATTGGCGGGTATGAACACTGAAGCTTTCTTT. Translated, it gives CASSVLAGMNTEAFF.

This clone was observed a handful of times. This rearrangement joins TRBV9 to TRBJ2-5; 8 positions match TRBD1. V gave up 3 bases and J gave up 5 bases; unmatched junction bases: 6. CDR1 is SGDLS, CDR2 YYNGEE, per germline. This CDR3 has 14 amino acids. CDR3 residues: CASSGTGYGETQYF. The CDR3 DNA reads as TGTGCCAGCAGCGGGACAGGGTACGGCGAGACCCAGTACTTC.

This sequence joins TRBV6-1 and TRBJ1-1; tentative D call: TRBD1 (5 bases). The V and J ends lost 1 base and 0 bases respectively, with 15 bases between them. The CDR3 contains 17 residues. CDR1 and CDR2 (germline): MNHNS, SASEGT. Written as DNA, the CDR3 is TGTGCCAGCAGTGAAGGGGGCCAGGAGGGGATGAACACTGAAGCTTTCTTT. It translates to CASSEGGQEGMNTEAFF.

This clone was found once. The chain employs TRBV11-2 and TRBJ1-5; 12 nucleotides align to TRBD1. The CDR3 is 14 residues long. Losses at the gene ends were 5 bases for V and 9 bases for J; bases not matched to a gene: 5. Germline V lookup: CDR1 SGHAT, CDR2 FQNNGV. CDR3 sequence: CASSPGTGGLPQHF. DNA of the CDR3: TGTGCCAGCAGCCCAGGGACAGGGGGCTTGCCCCAGCATTTT.

The chain combines TRBV24-1 with TRBJ2-3; 7 bases fit TRBD1. The CDR3 spans 13 residues. V shed 3 bases and J 7 bases; nucleotides not matched to a gene: 3. CDR1 and CDR2 (germline): KGHDR, SFDVKD. The CDR3 sequence is CATSDGGQYTQYF. The CDR3 nucleotides are TGTGCCACCAGTGATGGGGGACAGTATACGCAGTATTTT.

The chain recombines TRBV18 with TRBJ2-3, with 12 bases matching TRBD2. Germline lookup yields CDR1 KGHSH and CDR2 LQKENI. This CDR3 spans 17 amino acids. The junction had 7 bases not matched to a gene; V was cut back by 2 bases and J by 4 bases. The CDR3 is CASSPTLAGGFSDTQYF. The CDR3 DNA is TGTGCCAGCTCACCAACCCTAGCGGGAGGGTTCTCAGATACGCAGTATTTT.

J is TRBJ2-5 and V is TRBV9; the match to TRBD2 covers 10 bases. V lost 3 bases and J lost 4; bases outside the gene matches: 21. This CDR3 has 20 amino acids. Germline CDR1 SGDLS, CDR2 YYNGEE. The CDR3 DNA reads as TGTGCCAGCAGCGCCTACGGACCCGGGACTAGCGAACGGAAGGGAGAGACCCAGTACTTC. Protein: CASSAYGPGTSERKGETQYF.

The table lists this clone with a count of one. The chain is built from TRBV24-1 and TRBJ2-5, with TRBD1 matching over 7 bases. V dropped 4 bases and J dropped 2; count of bases not matched to a gene: 6. Germline CDR1 is KGHDR and CDR2 is SFDVKD. The CDR3 is 15 amino acids. In nucleotides, the CDR3 is TGTGCCACCAGTGACACTGGGACAGAACAAGAGACCCAGTACTTC. The encoded protein is CATSDTGTEQETQYF.

The gene calls are TRBV7-9 and TRBJ1-3, with 10 bases that match TRBD1. The CDR3 extends over 17 amino acids. V lost 5 bases, J lost 1 base, and 8 bases stayed unmatched. CDR1 is SEHNR and CDR2 is FQNEAQ in the germline V gene (reference sequence). This CDR3 reads CASSPRDRGFSGNTIYF. As DNA, the CDR3 is TGTGCCAGCAGCCCCCGGGACAGGGGCTTTTCTGGAAACACCATATATTTT.

Details on this clone: This sample includes further DNA sequences coding for the same CDR3. The V gene is TRBV5-1, the J gene TRBJ2-7, with a possible D match to TRBD2 (6 bases). CDR3 length: 12 residues. Per the germline V gene, CDR1 is SGHRS and CDR2 is YFSETQ. V lost 3 bases and J 2 bases, leaving 6 bases between the germline ends. The CDR3 DNA sequence: TGCGCCAGCAGCTCGGGGGCCTACGAGCAGTACTTC. Its translation: CASSSGAYEQYF.

In this sample, this clone turned up a few times. The rearrangement links TRBV2 to TRBJ1-5; D gene uncertain. Trimming pared 5 bases from V and 0 bases from J, leaving 8 bases between. Per germline, CDR1 SNHLY and CDR2 FYNNEI. The CDR3 totals 14 residues. The CDR3 DNA reads TGTGCCAGCAGTAGATCAGGTAGCAATCAGCCCCAGCATTTT. It yields the protein CASSRSGSNQPQHF.